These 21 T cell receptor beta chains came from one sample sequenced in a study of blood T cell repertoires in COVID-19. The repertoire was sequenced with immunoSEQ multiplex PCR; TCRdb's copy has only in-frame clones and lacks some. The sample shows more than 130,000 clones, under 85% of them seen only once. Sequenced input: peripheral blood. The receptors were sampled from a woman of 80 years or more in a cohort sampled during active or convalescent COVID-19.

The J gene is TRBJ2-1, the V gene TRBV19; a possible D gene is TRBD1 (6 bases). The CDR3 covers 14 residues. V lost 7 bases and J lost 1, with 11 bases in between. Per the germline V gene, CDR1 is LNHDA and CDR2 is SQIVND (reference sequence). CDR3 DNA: TGTGCCAGTACCAGGGGAGAATCCTACAATGAGCAGTTCTTC. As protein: CASTRGESYNEQFF.

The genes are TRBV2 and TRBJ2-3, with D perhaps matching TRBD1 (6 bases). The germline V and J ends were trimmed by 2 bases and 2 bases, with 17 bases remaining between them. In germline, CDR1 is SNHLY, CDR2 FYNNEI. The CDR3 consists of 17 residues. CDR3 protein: CASSEPGQRIFTDTQYF. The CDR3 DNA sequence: TGTGCCAGCAGTGAACCCGGACAGCGGATTTTCACAGATACGCAGTATTTT.

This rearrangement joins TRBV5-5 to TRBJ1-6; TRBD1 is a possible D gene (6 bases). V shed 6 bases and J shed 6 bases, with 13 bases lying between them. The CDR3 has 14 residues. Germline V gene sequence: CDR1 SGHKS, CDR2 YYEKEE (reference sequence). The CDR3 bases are TGTGCCAGCATCCGAGGACAGTCTAATTCACCCCTCCACTTT. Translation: CASIRGQSNSPLHF.

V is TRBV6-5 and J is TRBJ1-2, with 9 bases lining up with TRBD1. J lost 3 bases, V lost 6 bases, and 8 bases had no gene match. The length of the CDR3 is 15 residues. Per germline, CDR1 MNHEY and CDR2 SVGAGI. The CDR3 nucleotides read TGTGCCAGCAGACCCACAGGGGGCGCGGACTATGGCTACACCTTC. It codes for CASRPTGGADYGYTF.

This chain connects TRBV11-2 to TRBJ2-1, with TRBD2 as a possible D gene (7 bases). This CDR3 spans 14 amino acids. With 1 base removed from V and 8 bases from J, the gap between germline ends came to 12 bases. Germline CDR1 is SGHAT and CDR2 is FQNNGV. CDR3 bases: TGTGCCAGCAGCTTAGTCGGGGGGCGGGATGAGCAGTTCTTC. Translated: CASSLVGGRDEQFF.

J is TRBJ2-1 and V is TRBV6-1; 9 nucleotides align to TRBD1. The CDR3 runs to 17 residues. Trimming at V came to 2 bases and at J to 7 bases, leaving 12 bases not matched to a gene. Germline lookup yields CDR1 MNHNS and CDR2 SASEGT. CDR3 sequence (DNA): TGTGCCAGCAGTGAAACCTCCGGGACAGGGTGGGTTAATGAGCAGTTCTTC. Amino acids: CASSETSGTGWVNEQFF.

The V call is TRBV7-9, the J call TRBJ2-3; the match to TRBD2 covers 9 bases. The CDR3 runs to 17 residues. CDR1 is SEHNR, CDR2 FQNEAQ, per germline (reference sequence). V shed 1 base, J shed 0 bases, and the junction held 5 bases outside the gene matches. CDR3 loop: CASSLVSGGPSTDTQYF. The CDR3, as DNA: TGTGCCAGCAGCTTAGTTAGCGGGGGCCCGAGCACAGATACGCAGTATTTT.

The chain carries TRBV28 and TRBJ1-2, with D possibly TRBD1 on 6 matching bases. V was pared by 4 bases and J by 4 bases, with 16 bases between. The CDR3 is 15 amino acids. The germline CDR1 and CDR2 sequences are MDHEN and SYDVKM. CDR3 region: CASSSPTGSGYGYTF. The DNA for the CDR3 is TGTGCCAGCAGTTCTCCGACAGGATCGGGCTATGGCTACACCTTC.

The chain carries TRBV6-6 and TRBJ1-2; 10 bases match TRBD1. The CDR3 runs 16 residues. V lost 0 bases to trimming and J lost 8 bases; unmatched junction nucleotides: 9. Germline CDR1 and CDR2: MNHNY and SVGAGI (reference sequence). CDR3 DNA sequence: TGTGCCAGCAGTTACTCGCTTCCGGGACAGGGGCCCGGCTACACCTTC. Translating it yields CASSYSLPGQGPGYTF.

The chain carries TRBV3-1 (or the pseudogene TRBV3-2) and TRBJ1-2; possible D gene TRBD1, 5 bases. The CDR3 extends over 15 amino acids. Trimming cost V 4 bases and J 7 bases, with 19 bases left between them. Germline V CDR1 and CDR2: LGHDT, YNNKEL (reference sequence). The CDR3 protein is CASSRLGGAESGYTF. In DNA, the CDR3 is TGTGCCAGCAGCCGGCTGGGAGGGGCTGAGAGTGGCTACACCTTC.

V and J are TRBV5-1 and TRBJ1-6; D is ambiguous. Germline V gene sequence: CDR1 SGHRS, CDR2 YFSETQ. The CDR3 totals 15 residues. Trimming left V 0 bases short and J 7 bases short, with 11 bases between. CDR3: CASSLGLMENSPLHF. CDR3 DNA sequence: TGCGCCAGCAGCTTGGGGTTGATGGAGAATTCACCCCTCCACTTT.

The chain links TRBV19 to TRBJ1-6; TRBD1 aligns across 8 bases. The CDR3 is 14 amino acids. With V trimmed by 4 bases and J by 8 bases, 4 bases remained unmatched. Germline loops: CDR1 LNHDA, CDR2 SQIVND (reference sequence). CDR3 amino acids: CASSKVTGDSPLHF. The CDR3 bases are TGTGCCAGTAGTAAGGTGACAGGGGATTCACCCCTCCACTTT.

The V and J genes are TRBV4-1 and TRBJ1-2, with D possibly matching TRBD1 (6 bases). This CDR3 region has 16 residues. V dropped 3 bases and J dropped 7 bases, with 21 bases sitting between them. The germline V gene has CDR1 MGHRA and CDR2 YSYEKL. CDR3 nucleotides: TGCGCCAGCAGCCACAGTGGGGGGGCGTACTTGGTTGGCTACACCTTC. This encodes CASSHSGGAYLVGYTF.

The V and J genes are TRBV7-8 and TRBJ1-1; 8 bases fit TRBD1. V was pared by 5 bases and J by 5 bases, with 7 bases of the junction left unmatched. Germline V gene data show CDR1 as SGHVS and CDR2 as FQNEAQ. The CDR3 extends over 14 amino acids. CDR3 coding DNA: TGTGCCAGCAGCCCACGGACAGGGAGGACTGAAGCTTTCTTT. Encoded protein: CASSPRTGRTEAFF.

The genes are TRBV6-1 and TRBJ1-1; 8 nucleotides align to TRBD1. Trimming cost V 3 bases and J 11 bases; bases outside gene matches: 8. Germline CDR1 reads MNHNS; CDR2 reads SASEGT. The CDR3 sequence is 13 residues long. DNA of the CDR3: TGTGCCAGCAGTGAGTTCCGGACAGGGCACGCTTTCTTT. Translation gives CASSEFRTGHAFF.

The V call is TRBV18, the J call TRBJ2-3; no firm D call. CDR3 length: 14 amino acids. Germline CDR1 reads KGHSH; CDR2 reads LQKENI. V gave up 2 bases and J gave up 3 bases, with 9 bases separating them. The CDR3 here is CASSPEVLTDTQYF. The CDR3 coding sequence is TGTGCCAGCTCACCAGAGGTTCTTACAGATACGCAGTATTTT.

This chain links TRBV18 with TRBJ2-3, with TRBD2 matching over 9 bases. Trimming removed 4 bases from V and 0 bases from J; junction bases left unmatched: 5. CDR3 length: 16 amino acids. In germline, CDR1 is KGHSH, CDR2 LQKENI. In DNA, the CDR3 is TGTGCCAGCTCACGTAGCGGGGGTCCTAGCACAGATACGCAGTATTTT. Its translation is CASSRSGGPSTDTQYF.

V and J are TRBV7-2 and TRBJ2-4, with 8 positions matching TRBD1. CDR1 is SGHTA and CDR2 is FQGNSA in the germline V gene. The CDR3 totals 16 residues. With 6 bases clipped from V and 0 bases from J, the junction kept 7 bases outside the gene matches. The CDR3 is CASSSQGALAKNIQYF. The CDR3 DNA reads TGTGCCAGCAGTTCTCAGGGGGCCCTAGCCAAAAACATTCAGTACTTC.

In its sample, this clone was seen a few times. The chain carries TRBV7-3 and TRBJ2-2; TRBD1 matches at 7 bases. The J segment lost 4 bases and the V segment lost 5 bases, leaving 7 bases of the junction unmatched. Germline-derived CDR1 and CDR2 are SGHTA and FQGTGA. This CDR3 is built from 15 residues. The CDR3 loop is CASSPTGSGTGELFF. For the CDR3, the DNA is TGTGCCAGCAGCCCGACAGGGTCGGGCACCGGGGAGCTGTTTTTT.

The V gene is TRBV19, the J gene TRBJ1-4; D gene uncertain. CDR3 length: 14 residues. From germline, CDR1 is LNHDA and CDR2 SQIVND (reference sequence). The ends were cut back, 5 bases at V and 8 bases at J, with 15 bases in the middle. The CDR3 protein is CASSPSGNVEKLFF. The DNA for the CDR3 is TGTGCCAGTAGTCCCTCGGGGAATGTAGAAAAACTGTTTTTT.

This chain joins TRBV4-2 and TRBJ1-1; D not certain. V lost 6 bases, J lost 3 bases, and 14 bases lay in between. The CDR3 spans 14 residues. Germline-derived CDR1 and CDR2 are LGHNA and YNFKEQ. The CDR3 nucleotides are TGTGCCAGCAGTCGGTACGGAGGCTACACTGAAGCTTTCTTT. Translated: CASSRYGGYTEAFF.